The 17 T cell receptor beta chains listed next were all sequenced from one sample in a study of early T cells in non-severe SARS-CoV-2 infection. MiXCR was run by TCRdb on the 5' RACE reads, yielding one entry per CDR3 protein. Of roughly 32,000 distinct CDR3 sequences in the sample, roughly 7% are singletons; the top ten hold approximately 37%. The sequenced sample consisted of whole blood. The receptors stem from an adult who was a healthcare worker with PCR-confirmed SARS-CoV-2 infection or an uninfected control (not recorded which).

This clonotype was counted only a few times. The chain employs TRBV28 and TRBJ2-5, with 7 nucleotides matching TRBD2. The CDR3 is 13 amino acids. The V gene's germline CDR1 is MDHEN and CDR2 SYDVKM. Germline trimming cut 7 bases from V and 3 bases from J; bases unmatched to any gene: 5. For the CDR3, the DNA is TGTGCCAGCAACACCCTAGCGGAAGAGACCCAGTACTTC. Translation: CASNTLAEETQYF.

The rearrangement joins TRBV19 to TRBJ2-5; TRBD2 might be the D (6 bases). The V gene's germline CDR1 is LNHDA and CDR2 SQIVND (reference sequence). Trimming took off 3 bases at V and 2 bases at J, with 13 bases between the two ends. This CDR3 contains 15 residues. The CDR3 sequence: CASSIGNLAQETQYF. The CDR3 nucleotides are TGTGCCAGTAGTATCGGTAATCTAGCGCAAGAGACCCAGTACTTC.

The sample holds many counts of this clonotype. This chain joins TRBV9 and TRBJ2-5; D is unresolved. The V gene's germline CDR1 is SGDLS and CDR2 YYNGEE. The CDR3 runs 14 residues. Trimming cost V 0 bases and J 5 bases, with 11 bases left between them. CDR3: CASSVEQGKETQYF. CDR3 DNA: TGTGCCAGCAGCGTAGAGCAAGGGAAGGAGACCCAGTACTTC.

This clonotype occurred many times. The rearrangement links TRBV6-5 to TRBJ2-7; D may be TRBD1 (5 bases). V gave up 2 bases and J gave up 4 bases, with 12 bases separating them. The CDR3 is 14 residues long. In germline, CDR1 is MNHEY, CDR2 SVGAGI. CDR3 in amino acids: CASSYRDSGYEQYF. The CDR3 DNA is TGTGCCAGCAGTTACCGTGACAGTGGGTACGAGCAGTACTTC.

Many counts were recorded for this clonotype. The V call is TRBV20-1, the J call TRBJ1-6; no clear D. The ends were cut back, 0 bases at V and 8 bases at J, with 8 bases in the middle. This CDR3 has 13 residues. In germline, CDR1 is DFQATT, CDR2 SNEGSKA (reference sequence). CDR3 sequence (DNA): TGCAGTGCTAGAGATCAGGAGGATTCACCCCTCCACTTT. It codes for CSARDQEDSPLHF.

There are many counts of this clonotype. The chain uses TRBV20-1 and TRBJ2-3, with TRBD2 identical over 9 bases. V lost 3 bases, J lost 4 bases, and 11 bases stayed unmatched. The CDR3 runs to 16 residues. CDR1 and CDR2 (germline): DFQATT, SNEGSKA (reference sequence). As DNA, the CDR3 is TGCAGTGCTAGCACGGGAGCGGGAGGCTCGCCAGATACGCAGTATTTT. Its protein is CSASTGAGGSPDTQYF.

Many counts were recorded for this clonotype. The chain is built from TRBV19 and TRBJ2-7; perhaps TRBD2 as D (6 bases). This CDR3 region has 15 residues. V was trimmed by 4 bases and J by 3 bases, leaving 16 bases between them. The V gene's germline CDR1 is LNHDA and CDR2 SQIVND (reference sequence). CDR3 amino acids: CASSTPQGGRYEQYF. The DNA for the CDR3 is TGTGCCAGTAGTACCCCCCAAGGAGGGCGCTACGAGCAGTACTTC.

This clonotype was detected many times. The chain has TRBV7-2 and TRBJ2-7; D is perhaps TRBD1 or TRBD2 (5 bases each). The CDR3 sequence is 16 residues long. The germline V and J ends were trimmed by 8 bases and 5 bases, with 25 bases remaining between them. CDR1 SGHTA and CDR2 FQGNSA come from the germline V gene. CDR3 sequence: CASRQGGRQSPHEQYF. CDR3 coding DNA: TGTGCCAGCCGACAAGGAGGAAGACAGTCGCCCCACGAGCAGTACTTC.

Many counts were recorded for this clonotype. This chain joins TRBV30 and TRBJ1-2; TRBD1 matches at 7 bases. The CDR3 totals 13 residues. Germline CDR1 and CDR2: GTSNPN and SVGIG (reference sequence). The V segment lost 4 bases and the J segment 4 bases; nucleotides outside the gene matches: 6. The DNA for the CDR3 is TGTGCCTGGAAAGGACAGGTACTCTATGGCTACACCTTC. It specifies CAWKGQVLYGYTF.

The V and J genes are TRBV6-5 and TRBJ2-5; maybe TRBD1 (6 bases). V dropped 4 bases and J dropped 2 bases, with 14 bases sitting between them. The CDR3 is 15 residues long. In germline, CDR1 is MNHEY, CDR2 SVGAGI. CDR3 bases: TGTGCCAGCAGTTCCCGGGACACCGGTCAAGAGACCCAGTACTTC. As protein: CASSSRDTGQETQYF.

The table lists this clonotype with many counts. V usage is TRBV28 and J usage is TRBJ1-6; D may be TRBD1 (6 bases). V dropped 6 bases and J dropped 2 bases, with 17 bases sitting between them. The CDR3 runs 17 residues. The germline CDR1 and CDR2 sequences are MDHEN and SYDVKM. The chain's CDR3 is CASSRTPQGTYNSPLHF. In nucleotides, the CDR3 is TGTGCCAGCAGCCGGACACCTCAGGGGACCTATAATTCACCCCTCCACTTT.

This rearrangement joins TRBV7-2 to TRBJ1-4, with TRBD1 identical over 9 bases. The CDR3 runs to 16 residues. CDR1 is SGHTA and CDR2 is FQGNSA in the germline V gene. Losses at the gene ends were 5 bases for V and 7 bases for J; bases not matched to a gene: 11. The CDR3 region is CASSPGRGTGSEKLFF. Here the CDR3 DNA reads TGTGCCAGCAGCCCAGGTCGCGGGACAGGGTCTGAAAAACTGTTTTTT.

This clonotype has more than one count but fewer than ten. V usage is TRBV3-1 and J usage is TRBJ1-1, with D tentatively TRBD1 (5 bases). The CDR3 is 14 amino acids. Trimming took 3 bases from V and 6 from J, leaving 14 bases between them. Germline loops: CDR1 LGHDT, CDR2 YNNKEL (reference sequence). The CDR3 is CASSHTQGISEAFF. CDR3 DNA sequence: TGTGCCAGCAGCCACACCCAGGGAATATCTGAAGCTTTCTTT.

The chain employs TRBV6-6 and TRBJ2-5; the D is unclear. In germline, CDR1 is MNHNY, CDR2 SVGAGI (reference sequence). Trimming shortened V by 6 bases and J by 3 bases, and 5 bases separated the two germline ends. This CDR3 is 11 amino acids long. The DNA of the CDR3 is TGTGCCAGCAGGACGAAAGAGACCCAGTACTTC. It specifies CASRTKETQYF.

This clonotype has only a few counts. A much larger clone lies a single base off, so this may be a read error. This chain joins TRBV24-1 and TRBJ2-1, with a possible D match to TRBD2 (5 bases). The CDR3 has 18 amino acids. The V end was cut by 4 bases, the J end by 0 bases, with 18 bases between. Per the germline V gene, CDR1 is KGHDR and CDR2 is SFDVKD. This CDR3 reads CATSDQPRRTSSYNEQFF. CDR3 DNA: TGTGCCACCAGTGACCAACCCCGGAGGACGAGCTCCTACAATGAGCAGTTCTTC.

This chain joins TRBV12-3 or TRBV12-4 and TRBJ1-6, with 7 bases aligning to TRBD1. The trim removed 6 bases at V and 8 bases at J, leaving 7 bases unmatched. The length of the CDR3 is 14 residues. Here the CDR3 DNA reads TGTGCCAGCAGCTGGGACAGTAAATATTCACCCCTCCACTTT. Amino acids: CASSWDSKYSPLHF.

This clonotype was picked up many times. This chain links TRBV18 with TRBJ2-7; possibly TRBD2 for D (5 bases). There are 12 residues in the CDR3. The germline CDR1 and CDR2 sequences are KGHSH and LQKENI. V was clipped by 8 bases and J by 3 bases, with 11 bases between them. The CDR3: CASTDSLYEQYF. CDR3 nucleotide sequence: TGTGCCAGCACGGACTCCCTCTACGAGCAGTACTTC.